This T cell receptor (beta chain) was recovered during a study of blood T cell repertoires in COVID-19. About the research overall: Acute and convalescent COVID-19 specimens originated in the United States, Italy and Spain. PBMCs, B-cell-depleted T cells, or T cells were the source of the cDNA or gDNA that made up the material.

From germline, CDR1 is SGHVS and CDR2 FQNEAQ. Trimming shortened V by 1 base and J by 1 base, and 8 bases separated the two germline ends. This CDR3 region has 15 residues. Per the original data handling: It was from reference gene primer amplification that nucleated cell counts were estimated. Profiling relied on immunoSEQ multiplex PCR, and the TCRdb table lists in-frame clones only, not all of them. For V, J and clone size, that table is used; D and trimming come from the DNA. Of roughly 140,000 clones in the sample, over 70% are singletons; the top ten hold over 7%. The clonotype was recovered from a man aged 50-60 years with active or convalescent COVID-19. Sequenced: peripheral blood. The rearrangement uses TRBV7-8 and TRBJ1-5; D possibly corresponds to TRBD1 (6 bases). CDR3: CASSLVGTSNQPQHF. CDR3 nucleotide sequence: TGTGCCAGCAGCTTAGTCGGGACAAGCAATCAGCCCCAGCATTTT. Based on the CDR3 plus reference TRBV7-8 and TRBJ1-5, the full variable domain is GAGVSQSPRYKVAKRGQDVALRCDPISGHVSLFWYQQALGQGPEFLTYFQNEAQLDKSGLPSDRFFAERPEGSVSTLKIQRTQQEDSAVYLCASSLVGTSNQPQHFGDGTRLSIL.